These 5 T cell receptor beta chains were sequenced from one sample in a study of beta chain features in type 1 diabetes. cDNA synthesis used the whole RNA isolate, giving expressed TCRB sequences. Sequencing used immunoSEQ multiplex PCR; TCRdb keeps in-frame clones, though not all of them. The data hold approximately 250,000 clones, with over 12% observed a single time. The specimen was naive CD4+ T cells from blood. These receptor sequences come from a woman between 35 and 50 years old in good health.

Here the CDR3 reads CSVAPGGGSTQYF. CDR3 in DNA: TGCAGCGTCGCCCCGGGGGGGGGCTCGACGCAGTATTTT. This chain uses TRBV29-1 with TRBJ2-3; TRBD2 agrees at 8 bases. The CDR3 has 13 residues. V shed 6 bases, J shed 9 bases, and the junction held 11 bases outside the gene matches. Germline assignment: CDR1 SQVTM and CDR2 ANQGSEA.

There are a few counts of this clone. This chain joins TRBV5-1 and TRBJ1-1; TRBD1 agrees at 8 bases. The trim removed 1 base at V and 0 bases at J, leaving 5 bases unmatched. The CDR3 extends over 16 amino acids. The germline gives CDR1 SGHRS, CDR2 YFSETQ. This CDR3 is CASSLRDRSLNTEAFF. The CDR3, as DNA: TGCGCCAGCAGCTTGCGGGACAGGAGCTTGAACACTGAAGCTTTCTTT.

This clone was recorded many times. The V and J genes are TRBV7-2 and TRBJ2-3, with TRBD2 identical over 7 bases. The trim removed 8 bases at V and 1 base at J, leaving 6 bases unmatched. The CDR3 sequence is 14 residues long. The germline V gene encodes CDR1 SGHTA and CDR2 FQGNSA. The CDR3 bases are TGTGCCAGCGCCCACGCGGGGGGCACAGATACGCAGTATTTT. The encoded protein is CASAHAGGTDTQYF.

This clone occurred a few times. CDR3 in amino acids: CASSKRQGPSYSPLHF. In DNA, the CDR3 is TGTGCCAGCAGTAAAAGACAGGGACCTTCCTATTCACCCCTCCACTTT. This chain uses TRBV6-6 with TRBJ1-6; the match to TRBD1 covers 7 bases. V lost 5 bases and J lost 8; bases outside the gene matches: 12. CDR1 MNHNY and CDR2 SVGAGI come from the germline V gene (reference sequence). This CDR3 contains 16 residues.

The genes are TRBV5-1 and TRBJ1-1, with D maybe TRBD1 (6 bases). Germline CDR1 reads SGHRS; CDR2 reads YFSETQ. V was shortened by 4 bases and J by 3 bases, with 13 bases between the two germline ends. CDR3 length equals 14 residues. CDR3 residues: CASSPGQGYTEAFF. Written as DNA, the CDR3 is TGCGCCAGCAGCCCAGGGCAGGGGTACACTGAAGCTTTCTTT. Looking up the rest from reference TRBV5-1 and TRBJ1-1 gives the full variable domain: KAGVTQTPRYLIKTRGQQVTLSCSPISGHRSVSWYQQTPGQGLQFLFEYFSETQRNKGNFPGRFSGRQFSNSRSEMNVSTLELGDSALYLCASSPGQGYTEAFFGQGTRLTVV.